This T cell receptor (beta chain) is drawn from a study of blood T cell repertoires in COVID-19. Across the whole study: The United States, Italy and Spain supplied acute and convalescent COVID-19 samples. T cells, B-cell-depleted T cells, or PBMCs provided the cDNA or gDNA that served as material.

V lost 4 bases and J 5 bases, leaving 9 bases between the germline ends. This CDR3 spans 11 amino acids. Germline CDR1 and CDR2: SQVTM and ANQGSEA. In the original workflow: Reference gene primers were amplified, and this amplification served to estimate nucleated cell counts. Generated by immunoSEQ multiplex PCR, the TCRdb table keeps only in-frame clones and is missing some. Clonal size and the V and J genes are those of that table, whereas D and trimming came from the DNA. This sample has 110,000 or so clones, with approximately 81% found just once. V usage is TRBV29-1 and J usage is TRBJ2-7; D may be TRBD2 (6 bases). This clonotype originated in a man in his forties with acute or convalescent COVID-19. Sequencing input: peripheral blood. CDR3 amino acids: CSVGGGNEQYF. The CDR3 DNA sequence: TGCAGCGTTGGAGGAGGGAACGAGCAGTACTTC.